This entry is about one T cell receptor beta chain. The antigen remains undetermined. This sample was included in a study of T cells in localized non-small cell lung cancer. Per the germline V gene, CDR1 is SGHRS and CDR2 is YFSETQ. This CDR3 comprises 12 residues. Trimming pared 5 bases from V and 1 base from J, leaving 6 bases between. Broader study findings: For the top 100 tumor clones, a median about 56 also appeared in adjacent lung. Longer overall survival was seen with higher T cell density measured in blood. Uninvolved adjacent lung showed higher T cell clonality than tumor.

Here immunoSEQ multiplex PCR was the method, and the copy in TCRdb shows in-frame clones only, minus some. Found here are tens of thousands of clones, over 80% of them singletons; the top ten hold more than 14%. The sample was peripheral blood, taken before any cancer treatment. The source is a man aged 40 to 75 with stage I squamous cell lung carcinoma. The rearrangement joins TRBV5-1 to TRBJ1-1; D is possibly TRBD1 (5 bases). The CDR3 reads CASRQENTEAFF. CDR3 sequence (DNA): TGCGCCAGCAGACAGGAGAACACTGAAGCTTTCTTT.